The clone carrying this TCR beta chain came up a few times. Antigen unknown. This sample is drawn from a study of T cells in Graves' hyperthyroidism and ophthalmopathy. Study summary: Peripheral blood was acquired at first diagnosis, ahead of any therapy whatsoever. General study findings and limits: Before onset, ophthalmopathy was predicted by the model a median approximately 6.5 months earlier.

Amplification of TCR beta CDR3 regions was performed using RNA transcripts as template. Researchers ran a first-round RT-PCR on the TCR CDR3 using the HTBI primer set. TCRdb re-called the multiplex PCR reads with MiXCR, one entry per CDR3 protein. The table has about 720,000 distinct CDR3 sequences, about 17% seen once. The ends lost 5 bases at V and 9 bases at J; junction bases unmatched: 9. The CDR3 length is 14 residues. Germline CDR1 is MDHEN and CDR2 is SYDVKM. The specimen was blood. V and J are TRBV28 and TRBJ1-2; the match to TRBD1 covers 10 bases. The clonotype originates from a woman in her fifties or sixties with Graves' hyperthyroidism that later progressed to Graves' ophthalmopathy. In DNA form, the CDR3 reads TGTGCCAGCAGTCTGCCGGGACAGGGGTTTCGCTACACCTTC. Residues: CASSLPGQGFRYTF.